A selection of T cell receptor beta chains follows, all from one sample in a study of blood T cell repertoires in COVID-19. Some clones are missing from TCRdb's copy, which holds only in-frame ones; the method was immunoSEQ multiplex PCR. The profile shows a few hundred thousand clones, 88% of them singletons. The specimen was PBMCs or T cells enriched from blood (not recorded which). Receptor source: a woman aged 25 to 45 who had been exposed to COVID-19. CDR3s include the opening cysteine and the closing phenylalanine or tryptophan. A D gene is named only where the DNA matches it firmly. A clone size is listed for some rows: how often the clone was seen (once, few, many), or a class if it is expanded.

len: 18
j_gene: TRBJ2-7
d_gene: -
v_gene: TRBV7-8
abundance: -
CDR3aa: CASSLAGRGGPRSYEQYF
CDR3nt: TGTGCCAGCAGCTTAGCTGGTAGGGGCGGACCACGGTCCTACGAGCAGTACTTC

len: 14
j_gene: TRBJ2-7
d_gene: -
v_gene: TRBV29-1
abundance: -
CDR3aa: CSVVSGLSSYEQYF
CDR3nt: TGCAGCGTTGTAAGCGGCCTAAGCTCCTACGAGCAGTACTTC

len: 13
j_gene: TRBJ2-7
d_gene: -
v_gene: TRBV11-1
abundance: once
CDR3aa: CASSLYSPYEQYF
CDR3nt: TGTGCCAGCAGCTTATACTCCCCCTACGAGCAGTACTTC

len: 14
j_gene: TRBJ1-1
d_gene: TRBD1
v_gene: TRBV19
abundance: -
CDR3aa: CASRNRGTNTEAFF
CDR3nt: TGTGCCAGTAGGAACAGGGGGACGAACACTGAAGCTTTCTTT

len: 14
j_gene: TRBJ2-3
d_gene: TRBD2
v_gene: TRBV7-9
abundance: -
CDR3aa: CASSGREGADTQYF
CDR3nt: TGTGCCAGCAGCGGGCGGGAGGGGGCAGATACGCAGTATTTT

len: 12
j_gene: TRBJ2-7
d_gene: -
v_gene: TRBV10-2
abundance: -
CDR3aa: CASRKQGYEQYF
CDR3nt: TGCGCCAGCAGGAAACAGGGCTACGAGCAGTACTTC

len: 15
j_gene: TRBJ1-3
d_gene: -
v_gene: TRBV7-9
abundance: few
CDR3aa: CASSLIGGTGNTIYF
CDR3nt: TGTGCCAGCAGCTTAATCGGGGGAACTGGAAACACCATATATTTT

len: 11
j_gene: TRBJ2-1
d_gene: -
v_gene: TRBV12-5
abundance: -
CDR3aa: CASGFRIVEFF
CDR3nt: TGTGCTAGTGGTTTCCGCATAGTAGAGTTCTTC

len: 14
j_gene: TRBJ1-5
d_gene: -
v_gene: TRBV6-5
abundance: -
CDR3aa: CASSYDSFNQPQHF
CDR3nt: TGTGCCAGCAGTTACGACAGTTTCAATCAGCCCCAGCATTTT

len: 15
j_gene: TRBJ2-7
d_gene: TRBD2
v_gene: TRBV10-1
abundance: -
CDR3aa: CASSRSGGEVGEQYF
CDR3nt: TGCGCCAGCAGTCGAAGCGGGGGGGAGGTCGGCGAGCAGTACTTC

len: 15
j_gene: TRBJ1-5
d_gene: TRBD1
v_gene: TRBV3-1/TRBV3-2
abundance: -
CDR3aa: CASSQTGGTRQPQHF
CDR3nt: TGTGCCAGCAGCCAAACAGGGGGCACACGGCAGCCCCAGCATTTT

len: 20
j_gene: TRBJ2-2
d_gene: TRBD2
v_gene: TRBV24-1
abundance: -
CDR3aa: CATSDFRGLAGGPSTGELFF
CDR3nt: TGTGCCACCAGTGATTTTCGGGGACTAGCGGGAGGGCCAAGCACCGGGGAGCTGTTTTTT

len: 15
j_gene: TRBJ1-6
d_gene: -
v_gene: TRBV18
abundance: -
CDR3aa: CASSPNGGANSPLHF
CDR3nt: TGTGCCAGCTCACCAAACGGGGGAGCGAATTCACCCCTCCACTTT

len: 15
j_gene: TRBJ1-1
d_gene: -
v_gene: TRBV18
abundance: -
CDR3aa: CASSPRSAVNTEAFF
CDR3nt: TGTGCCAGCTCACCAAGGTCAGCGGTGAACACTGAAGCTTTCTTT

len: 14
j_gene: TRBJ1-1
d_gene: TRBD1
v_gene: TRBV6-5
abundance: -
CDR3aa: CASGSKGAGTEAFF
CDR3nt: TGTGCCAGCGGATCCAAGGGGGCCGGCACTGAAGCTTTCTTT

len: 20
j_gene: TRBJ2-2
d_gene: TRBD2
v_gene: TRBV11-3
abundance: few
CDR3aa: CASSLGWVAGSADSTGELFF
CDR3nt: TGTGCCAGCAGCTTAGGCTGGGTAGCGGGATCCGCTGATTCCACCGGGGAGCTGTTTTTT

len: 14
j_gene: TRBJ1-2
d_gene: -
v_gene: TRBV7-2
abundance: once
CDR3aa: CASSLDNQVRGYTF
CDR3nt: TGTGCCAGCAGCTTAGACAATCAAGTGCGGGGCTACACCTTC

len: 16
j_gene: TRBJ1-6
d_gene: TRBD1
v_gene: TRBV7-2
abundance: -
CDR3aa: CASSFFGGTVNSPLHF
CDR3nt: TGTGCCAGCAGCTTCTTCGGAGGGACAGTTAATTCACCCCTCCACTTT

len: 13
j_gene: TRBJ2-7
d_gene: TRBD2
v_gene: TRBV29-1
abundance: -
CDR3aa: CSVPGGGPYEQYF
CDR3nt: TGCAGCGTCCCGGGGGGGGGACCCTACGAGCAGTACTTC

len: 16
j_gene: TRBJ2-2
d_gene: TRBD1
v_gene: TRBV29-1
abundance: -
CDR3aa: CSAGYWGQGTTGELFF
CDR3nt: TGCAGCGCTGGCTATTGGGGACAGGGTACCACCGGGGAGCTGTTTTTT

len: 14
j_gene: TRBJ2-2
d_gene: -
v_gene: TRBV11-3
abundance: -
CDR3aa: CASSLGPSTGELFF
CDR3nt: TGTGCCAGCAGCTTAGGCCCTAGCACCGGGGAGCTGTTTTTT

len: 16
j_gene: TRBJ2-3
d_gene: TRBD2
v_gene: TRBV5-1
abundance: -
CDR3aa: CASSRLAGGRTDTQYF
CDR3nt: TGCGCCAGCAGCCGTCTAGCGGGGGGCCGCACAGATACGCAGTATTTT

len: 15
j_gene: TRBJ1-2
d_gene: -
v_gene: TRBV28
abundance: -
CDR3aa: CASSRRGLGQNGYTF
CDR3nt: TGTGCCAGCTCCCGGCGCGGCTTGGGGCAGAATGGCTACACCTTC

len: 14
j_gene: TRBJ2-7
d_gene: -
v_gene: TRBV24-1
abundance: -
CDR3aa: CATSDPPMDNAQYF
CDR3nt: TGTGCCACCAGTGATCCCCCCATGGACAATGCGCAGTACTTC

len: 14
j_gene: TRBJ2-7
d_gene: TRBD1
v_gene: TRBV7-9
abundance: -
CDR3aa: CASSQGTGFYEQYF
CDR3nt: TGTGCCAGCAGCCAGGGGACAGGGTTCTACGAGCAGTACTTC

len: 16
j_gene: TRBJ2-2
d_gene: -
v_gene: TRBV7-3
abundance: -
CDR3aa: CASSSTLDRNTGELFF
CDR3nt: TGTGCCAGCAGCTCAACCCTGGACAGGAACACCGGGGAGCTGTTTTTT

len: 13
j_gene: TRBJ1-1
d_gene: -
v_gene: TRBV9
abundance: -
CDR3aa: CASSVRSDTEAFF
CDR3nt: TGTGCCAGCAGCGTACGGAGTGACACTGAAGCTTTCTTT

len: 15
j_gene: TRBJ2-2
d_gene: -
v_gene: TRBV5-1
abundance: -
CDR3aa: CASSWGLHNTGELFF
CDR3nt: TGCGCCAGCAGCTGGGGACTCCACAACACCGGGGAGCTGTTTTTT

len: 16
j_gene: TRBJ2-2
d_gene: TRBD2
v_gene: TRBV5-8
abundance: -
CDR3aa: CASSLTAGGNTGELFF
CDR3nt: TGTGCCAGCAGCTTGACTGCGGGAGGAAACACCGGGGAGCTGTTTTTT

len: 14
j_gene: TRBJ2-7
d_gene: TRBD1
v_gene: TRBV28
abundance: once
CDR3aa: CASSEKRQGVIKYF
CDR3nt: TGTGCCAGCAGCGAAAAAAGACAGGGGGTGATAAAGTACTTC

len: 13
j_gene: TRBJ1-1
d_gene: -
v_gene: TRBV19
abundance: once
CDR3aa: CASRSPPEAEAFF
CDR3nt: TGTGCCAGTAGGAGCCCGCCCGAGGCTGAAGCTTTCTTT

len: 19
j_gene: TRBJ2-1
d_gene: TRBD2
v_gene: TRBV27
abundance: -
CDR3aa: CASSLSHRTSGRVSNEQFF
CDR3nt: TGTGCCAGCAGTTTATCCCACCGGACTAGCGGGAGGGTCTCCAATGAGCAGTTCTTC

len: 15
j_gene: TRBJ1-2
d_gene: -
v_gene: TRBV28
abundance: few
CDR3aa: CASSSGTGLVYGYTF
CDR3nt: TGTGCCAGCAGTTCTGGAACAGGGCTGGTCTATGGCTACACCTTC

len: 13
j_gene: TRBJ1-5
d_gene: -
v_gene: TRBV12-3/TRBV12-4
abundance: -
CDR3aa: CACRFGGAQPQHF
CDR3nt: TGTGCCTGCCGATTCGGCGGGGCTCAGCCCCAGCATTTT

len: 15
j_gene: TRBJ2-2
d_gene: -
v_gene: TRBV9
abundance: -
CDR3aa: CASSVEGTNTGELFF
CDR3nt: TGTGCCAGCAGCGTAGAGGGGACTAACACCGGGGAGCTGTTTTTT

len: 15
j_gene: TRBJ1-5
d_gene: TRBD1
v_gene: TRBV7-2
abundance: -
CDR3aa: CASSLGQGGSQPQHF
CDR3nt: TGTGCCAGCAGCTTAGGGCAGGGGGGCAGTCAGCCCCAGCATTTT

len: 13
j_gene: TRBJ1-3
d_gene: -
v_gene: TRBV27
abundance: -
CDR3aa: CASSSLSGNTIYF
CDR3nt: TGTGCCAGCAGTTCCCTCTCTGGAAACACCATATATTTT

len: 14
j_gene: TRBJ2-7
d_gene: TRBD1
v_gene: TRBV9
abundance: once
CDR3aa: CASSADRVNDEQYF
CDR3nt: TGTGCCAGCAGCGCGGACAGGGTCAACGACGAGCAGTACTTC

len: 15
j_gene: TRBJ2-3
d_gene: -
v_gene: TRBV10-1
abundance: -
CDR3aa: CASSEGGRPTDTQYF
CDR3nt: TGCGCCAGCAGTGAGGGTGGCAGGCCGACAGATACGCAGTATTTT

len: 13
j_gene: TRBJ2-1
d_gene: TRBD1
v_gene: TRBV19
abundance: -
CDR3aa: CASIPTGANEQFF
CDR3nt: TGTGCCAGTATCCCGACAGGGGCCAATGAGCAGTTCTTC

len: 17
j_gene: TRBJ2-1
d_gene: TRBD1
v_gene: TRBV19
abundance: -
CDR3aa: CASSIFPRPGGFNEQFF
CDR3nt: TGTGCCAGTAGTATATTCCCCCGTCCAGGGGGCTTCAATGAGCAGTTCTTC

len: 16
j_gene: TRBJ2-1
d_gene: -
v_gene: TRBV15
abundance: -
CDR3aa: CATSRDLTGSSYEQFF
CDR3nt: TGTGCCACCAGCAGAGATCTTACAGGGAGTTCCTATGAGCAGTTCTTC

len: 14
j_gene: TRBJ2-1
d_gene: -
v_gene: TRBV6-4
abundance: -
CDR3aa: CASSPENHDNEQFF
CDR3nt: TGTGCCAGCAGTCCGGAGAATCACGACAATGAGCAGTTCTTC

len: 16
j_gene: TRBJ2-1
d_gene: TRBD2
v_gene: TRBV2
abundance: once
CDR3aa: CASIPPGTSGYNEQFF
CDR3nt: TGTGCCAGCATCCCCCCAGGGACTAGCGGTTACAATGAGCAGTTCTTC

len: 18
j_gene: TRBJ1-4
d_gene: -
v_gene: TRBV6-1
abundance: -
CDR3aa: CASSGEGGQKLYNEKLFF
CDR3nt: TGTGCCAGCAGTGGGGAAGGGGGTCAGAAACTTTATAATGAAAAACTGTTTTTT

len: 15
j_gene: TRBJ2-1
d_gene: -
v_gene: TRBV7-9
abundance: -
CDR3aa: CASSFLASPYNEQFF
CDR3nt: TGTGCCAGCAGCTTTCTAGCCTCTCCCTACAATGAGCAGTTCTTC

len: 16
j_gene: TRBJ2-1
d_gene: TRBD2
v_gene: TRBV27
abundance: few
CDR3aa: CASSFLPLAGGNEQFF
CDR3nt: TGTGCCAGCAGTTTTCTCCCACTAGCGGGTGGGAATGAGCAGTTCTTC

len: 14
j_gene: TRBJ1-5
d_gene: TRBD1
v_gene: TRBV18
abundance: -
CDR3aa: CASSANGQDQPQHF
CDR3nt: TGTGCCAGCTCAGCTAACGGACAGGATCAGCCCCAGCATTTT

len: 13
j_gene: TRBJ1-1
d_gene: TRBD1
v_gene: TRBV7-9
abundance: -
CDR3aa: CASSWDRDTEAFF
CDR3nt: TGTGCCAGCAGCTGGGACAGAGACACTGAAGCTTTCTTT

len: 18
j_gene: TRBJ2-2
d_gene: -
v_gene: TRBV11-3
abundance: -
CDR3aa: CASSSPRITGLNTGELFF
CDR3nt: TGTGCCAGCAGCTCCCCTCGAATCACAGGGCTGAACACCGGGGAGCTGTTTTTT

len: 15
j_gene: TRBJ2-6
d_gene: -
v_gene: TRBV11-1
abundance: -
CDR3aa: CASSITGNGANVLTF
CDR3nt: TGTGCCAGCAGCATCACAGGGAATGGGGCCAACGTCCTGACTTTC

len: 15
j_gene: TRBJ1-1
d_gene: TRBD1
v_gene: TRBV6-1
abundance: -
CDR3aa: CASSENRGLSTEAFF
CDR3nt: TGTGCCAGCAGTGAGAACAGGGGGCTGAGCACTGAAGCTTTCTTT